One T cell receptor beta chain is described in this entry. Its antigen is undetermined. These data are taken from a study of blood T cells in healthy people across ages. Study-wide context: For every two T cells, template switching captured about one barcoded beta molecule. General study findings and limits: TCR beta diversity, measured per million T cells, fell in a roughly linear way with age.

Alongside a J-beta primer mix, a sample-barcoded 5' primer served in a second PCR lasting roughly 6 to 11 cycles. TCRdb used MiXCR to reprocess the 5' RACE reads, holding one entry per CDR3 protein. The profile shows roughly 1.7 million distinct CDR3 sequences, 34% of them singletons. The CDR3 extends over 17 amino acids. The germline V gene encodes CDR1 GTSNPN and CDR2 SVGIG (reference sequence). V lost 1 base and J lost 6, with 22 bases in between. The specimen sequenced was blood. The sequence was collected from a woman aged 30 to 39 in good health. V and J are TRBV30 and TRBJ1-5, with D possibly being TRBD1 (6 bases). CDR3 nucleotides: TGTGCCTGGAGTGCGGCGTCGGACAGTCTAAAACTTCAGCCCCAGCATTTT. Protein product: CAWSAASDSLKLQPQHF.